Listed below are T cell receptor beta chains from one sample, sequenced in a study of CD8+ T cells in alopecia areata. Profiled with immunoSEQ multiplex PCR; TCRdb holds only in-frame clones, not every one. The sample lists more than 200,000 clones, around 67% occurring once. The sample here was CD4+ T cells sorted from blood, taken at week 0. Receptor source: a human donor with alopecia areata. The CDR3 runs from the conserved cysteine through the conserved F or W. Each record gives: J gene, clone size, D gene, V gene, CDR3 DNA, CDR3 protein. The D gene is left open where the match is weak. Clone size is given for some rows only: seen once, a few or many times, or a class if the clone is expanded.

j_call: TRBJ2-7
clone_size: .
d_call: .
v_call: TRBV4-3
cdr3_nt: TGCGCCAGCAGCCAGAGAGTCTACTACGAGCAGTACTTC
cdr3_aa: CASSQRVYYEQYF

j_call: TRBJ1-2
clone_size: .
d_call: .
v_call: TRBV5-1
cdr3_nt: TGCGCCAGCAGCTTGGTGGTGGCGGATGGCTACACCTTC
cdr3_aa: CASSLVVADGYTF

j_call: TRBJ2-1
clone_size: .
d_call: .
v_call: TRBV29-1
cdr3_nt: TGCACAGCAGCCTCCTACAATGAGCAGTTCTTC
cdr3_aa: CTAASYNEQFF

j_call: TRBJ2-1
clone_size: .
d_call: TRBD2
v_call: TRBV10-3
cdr3_nt: TGTGCCATCAGTGAGTCTCTAGCGGGGCTCTATGAGCAGTTCTTC
cdr3_aa: CAISESLAGLYEQFF

j_call: TRBJ2-7
clone_size: few
d_call: .
v_call: TRBV29-1
cdr3_nt: TGCAGCGTCCGGGACGGTGACTCCTACGAGCAGTACTTC
cdr3_aa: CSVRDGDSYEQYF

j_call: TRBJ2-1
clone_size: .
d_call: TRBD1
v_call: TRBV29-1
cdr3_nt: TGCAGCGTTGAGGGACAGGGAAGCCATGAGCAGTTCTTC
cdr3_aa: CSVEGQGSHEQFF

j_call: TRBJ1-4
clone_size: .
d_call: TRBD1
v_call: TRBV4-2
cdr3_nt: TGTGCCAGCAGCCAAGATGTCGGGACAGGGGGCAATAATGAAAAACTGTTTTTT
cdr3_aa: CASSQDVGTGGNNEKLFF

j_call: TRBJ2-1
clone_size: .
d_call: .
v_call: TRBV4-2
cdr3_nt: TGTGCCAGCAGCCAAGCGGGGCCGCCGGACTACCGCTCCTACAATGAGCAGTTCTTC
cdr3_aa: CASSQAGPPDYRSYNEQFF

j_call: TRBJ2-7
clone_size: .
d_call: .
v_call: TRBV5-1
cdr3_nt: TGCGCCAGCAGCTTGGAGACAGTGGGTTTAGGAAACGAGCAGTACTTC
cdr3_aa: CASSLETVGLGNEQYF

j_call: TRBJ2-6
clone_size: .
d_call: .
v_call: TRBV10-2
cdr3_nt: TGCGCCAGCAGCGACGTACCGGGGCTCGCACGAGCTGGGGCCAACGTCCTGACTTTC
cdr3_aa: CASSDVPGLARAGANVLTF

j_call: TRBJ2-5
clone_size: .
d_call: .
v_call: TRBV29-1
cdr3_nt: TGCAGCGTTGACTACAGCCCAGAGACCCAGTACTTC
cdr3_aa: CSVDYSPETQYF

j_call: TRBJ1-5
clone_size: .
d_call: .
v_call: TRBV30
cdr3_nt: TGTGCCTGGAGTGTAGGGTCGAGTCAGCCCCAGCATTTT
cdr3_aa: CAWSVGSSQPQHF

j_call: TRBJ2-3
clone_size: few
d_call: TRBD1
v_call: TRBV2
cdr3_nt: TGTGCCAGCAGTGCGACAGGGGGCCGTCGAGATACGCAGTATTTT
cdr3_aa: CASSATGGRRDTQYF

j_call: TRBJ2-3
clone_size: .
d_call: .
v_call: TRBV27
cdr3_nt: TGTGCCAGCAGTTCGCTAGTGGGGCGGCCAGATACGCAGTATTTT
cdr3_aa: CASSSLVGRPDTQYF

j_call: TRBJ1-5
clone_size: .
d_call: .
v_call: TRBV11-1
cdr3_nt: TGTGCCAGCAGCCTCACGGCGGGGGATCAGCCCCAGCATTTT
cdr3_aa: CASSLTAGDQPQHF

j_call: TRBJ2-6
clone_size: few
d_call: .
v_call: TRBV11-2
cdr3_nt: TGTGCCAGCAGCCAAGCCCCCTCTGGGGCCAACGTCCTGACTTTC
cdr3_aa: CASSQAPSGANVLTF

j_call: TRBJ2-3
clone_size: few
d_call: .
v_call: TRBV29-1
cdr3_nt: TGCAGCGTTGAAAACAGGGTCGGGTCGCAGTATTTT
cdr3_aa: CSVENRVGSQYF

j_call: TRBJ2-3
clone_size: .
d_call: .
v_call: TRBV5-4
cdr3_nt: TGTGCCAGCAGCAGGGACGGACCTAGCACAGATACGCAGTATTTT
cdr3_aa: CASSRDGPSTDTQYF

j_call: TRBJ1-3
clone_size: .
d_call: .
v_call: TRBV25-1
cdr3_nt: TGTGCCAGCACCTCCACGTGGGGAAACACCATATATTTT
cdr3_aa: CASTSTWGNTIYF

j_call: TRBJ1-1
clone_size: .
d_call: .
v_call: TRBV30
cdr3_nt: TGTGCCTGGAGAATCGGGCCACAAGAGGCTTTCTTT
cdr3_aa: CAWRIGPQEAFF

j_call: TRBJ1-2
clone_size: .
d_call: .
v_call: TRBV29-1
cdr3_nt: TGCAGCGTTTGGCCGGAGGGGCGGTCTGGCAACTATGGCTACACCTTC
cdr3_aa: CSVWPEGRSGNYGYTF

j_call: TRBJ1-2
clone_size: .
d_call: TRBD1
v_call: TRBV30
cdr3_nt: TGTGCCTGGAGGGGGGACAGAAACTATGGCTACACCTTC
cdr3_aa: CAWRGDRNYGYTF

j_call: TRBJ2-3
clone_size: .
d_call: .
v_call: TRBV7-9
cdr3_nt: TGTGCCAGCAGCTTAGATACAGATACGCAGTATTTT
cdr3_aa: CASSLDTDTQYF

j_call: TRBJ1-6
clone_size: .
d_call: .
v_call: TRBV2
cdr3_nt: TGTGCCAGCAGTGAAGTGGTAGGGGCGGATTCACCCCTCCACTTT
cdr3_aa: CASSEVVGADSPLHF

j_call: TRBJ2-2
clone_size: .
d_call: .
v_call: TRBV29-1
cdr3_nt: TGCAGCGCGGGACTGAAGAACACCGGGGAGCTGTTTTTT
cdr3_aa: CSAGLKNTGELFF

j_call: TRBJ2-1
clone_size: .
d_call: .
v_call: TRBV30
cdr3_nt: TGTGCCTGGAGAGCTCAGTCAGGTAGCTCCTACAATGAGCAGTTCTTC
cdr3_aa: CAWRAQSGSSYNEQFF

j_call: TRBJ1-2
clone_size: few
d_call: .
v_call: TRBV4-3
cdr3_nt: TGCGCCAGCAGCCAAGAGACAGCGAACTATGGCTACACCTTC
cdr3_aa: CASSQETANYGYTF

j_call: TRBJ2-1
clone_size: .
d_call: .
v_call: TRBV7-3
cdr3_nt: TGTGCCAGCAGTCGGGCAGGCTCCTACAATGAGCAGTTCTTC
cdr3_aa: CASSRAGSYNEQFF

j_call: TRBJ2-1
clone_size: .
d_call: .
v_call: TRBV30
cdr3_nt: TGTGCCTGGAGAGGTGACGGGGGACCCCACGAGCAGTTCTTC
cdr3_aa: CAWRGDGGPHEQFF

j_call: TRBJ2-1
clone_size: .
d_call: TRBD1
v_call: TRBV10-3
cdr3_nt: TGTGCCATCACCCAGGGACAGGGACGAAATGAGCAGTTCTTC
cdr3_aa: CAITQGQGRNEQFF

j_call: TRBJ2-3
clone_size: .
d_call: TRBD2
v_call: TRBV7-3
cdr3_nt: TGTGCCAGCAGCCATCTAGCGGGGATGGATACGCAGTATTTT
cdr3_aa: CASSHLAGMDTQYF

j_call: TRBJ2-5
clone_size: .
d_call: TRBD1
v_call: TRBV9
cdr3_nt: TGTGCCAGCAGCGCAGTGGGACAGCAAGAGACCCAGTACTTC
cdr3_aa: CASSAVGQQETQYF

j_call: TRBJ1-2
clone_size: .
d_call: .
v_call: TRBV29-1
cdr3_nt: TGCAGCGTTGATGCAAACTATGGCTACACCTTC
cdr3_aa: CSVDANYGYTF

j_call: TRBJ2-7
clone_size: .
d_call: .
v_call: TRBV6-6
cdr3_nt: TGTGCCAGCAGTTACTCGATGCTGGGGGCCCCCTACGAGCAGTACTTC
cdr3_aa: CASSYSMLGAPYEQYF

j_call: TRBJ2-1
clone_size: few
d_call: .
v_call: TRBV5-4
cdr3_nt: TGTGCCAGCAGCTTTGGGAGTGAGCAGTTCTTC
cdr3_aa: CASSFGSEQFF

j_call: TRBJ1-2
clone_size: .
d_call: .
v_call: TRBV6-6
cdr3_nt: TGTGCCAGCACCACATCCGGGACTGCCTATGGCTACACCTTC
cdr3_aa: CASTTSGTAYGYTF

j_call: TRBJ1-4
clone_size: few
d_call: .
v_call: TRBV29-1
cdr3_nt: TGCAGCGTTGCAGGGTGGACTAATGAAAAACTGTTTTTT
cdr3_aa: CSVAGWTNEKLFF

j_call: TRBJ2-3
clone_size: .
d_call: TRBD1
v_call: TRBV29-1
cdr3_nt: TGCAGCGTTGAGGGACAGCCTAGCACAGATACGCAGTATTTT
cdr3_aa: CSVEGQPSTDTQYF

j_call: TRBJ2-2
clone_size: .
d_call: .
v_call: TRBV29-1
cdr3_nt: TGCAGCGTAGACCTAGGACGGGGGAACACCGGGGAGCTGTTTTTT
cdr3_aa: CSVDLGRGNTGELFF

j_call: TRBJ2-2
clone_size: few
d_call: .
v_call: TRBV7-2
cdr3_nt: TGTGCCAGCAGCTTCGAGGGGGTGAACACCGGGGAGCTGTTTTTT
cdr3_aa: CASSFEGVNTGELFF

j_call: TRBJ2-1
clone_size: .
d_call: .
v_call: TRBV29-1
cdr3_nt: TGCAGCGTTGACACCGGGAAACGAGGGCCGTTCTTC
cdr3_aa: CSVDTGKRGPFF

j_call: TRBJ2-5
clone_size: .
d_call: TRBD2
v_call: TRBV6-5
cdr3_nt: TGTGCCAGCAAGCGGGGGGTAATACAAGAGACCCAGTACTTC
cdr3_aa: CASKRGVIQETQYF

j_call: TRBJ1-2
clone_size: few
d_call: .
v_call: TRBV30
cdr3_nt: TGTGCCTGGAGTCGGACAGTTTCTAACTATGGCTACACCTTC
cdr3_aa: CAWSRTVSNYGYTF

j_call: TRBJ1-4
clone_size: few
d_call: TRBD1
v_call: TRBV5-6
cdr3_nt: TGTGCCAGCAGCTTCCCGGGGACAGGGAATGAAAAACTGTTTTTT
cdr3_aa: CASSFPGTGNEKLFF

j_call: TRBJ1-1
clone_size: .
d_call: .
v_call: TRBV5-1
cdr3_nt: TGCGCCAGCAGGATGAACACTGAAGCTTTCTTT
cdr3_aa: CASRMNTEAFF

j_call: TRBJ1-6
clone_size: .
d_call: .
v_call: TRBV27
cdr3_nt: TGTGCCAGCAGTTCCCGGACAGACTATAATTCACCCCTCCACTTT
cdr3_aa: CASSSRTDYNSPLHF

j_call: TRBJ2-1
clone_size: few
d_call: TRBD2
v_call: TRBV4-3
cdr3_nt: TGCGCCAGCAGCCAAGAGGGGCGTTGGCGGGGGGACAATGAGCAGTTCTTC
cdr3_aa: CASSQEGRWRGDNEQFF

j_call: TRBJ2-5
clone_size: many
d_call: .
v_call: TRBV5-1
cdr3_nt: TGCGCCAGCAGCCTAAAGCTATCGGGGGAGACCCAGTACTTC
cdr3_aa: CASSLKLSGETQYF

j_call: TRBJ2-2
clone_size: .
d_call: .
v_call: TRBV30
cdr3_nt: TGTGCCTGGCCTAGACGCGGGACCGGGGAGCTGTTTTTT
cdr3_aa: CAWPRRGTGELFF

j_call: TRBJ2-1
clone_size: .
d_call: TRBD2
v_call: TRBV6-6
cdr3_nt: TGTGCCAGCAGTACGGGAACTAGCGGCTACAATGAGCAGTTCTTC
cdr3_aa: CASSTGTSGYNEQFF

j_call: TRBJ2-3
clone_size: .
d_call: .
v_call: TRBV4-3
cdr3_nt: TGCGCCAGCAGCCAAGATCTCCGACAATTCACAGATACGCAGTATTTT
cdr3_aa: CASSQDLRQFTDTQYF

j_call: TRBJ1-1
clone_size: few
d_call: .
v_call: TRBV27
cdr3_nt: TGTGCCAGCAGTTTTGATCATAACACTGAAGCTTTCTTT
cdr3_aa: CASSFDHNTEAFF

j_call: TRBJ1-6
clone_size: few
d_call: .
v_call: TRBV12-5
cdr3_nt: TGTGCTAGTGGTTTGGTCCCGTCCTCACCCCTCCACTTT
cdr3_aa: CASGLVPSSPLHF

j_call: TRBJ1-4
clone_size: .
d_call: TRBD1
v_call: TRBV7-2
cdr3_nt: TGTGCCAGCAGCGGAGGGACAGGGGAAAAACTGTTTTTT
cdr3_aa: CASSGGTGEKLFF

j_call: TRBJ2-5
clone_size: .
d_call: .
v_call: TRBV29-1
cdr3_nt: TGCAGCGTTGCCTCAGGAGAGACCCAGTACTTC
cdr3_aa: CSVASGETQYF

j_call: TRBJ2-5
clone_size: .
d_call: .
v_call: TRBV11-2
cdr3_nt: TGTGCCAGCAGTTCCTCTTCCGGGACCTTTTGGGAGACCCAGTACTTC
cdr3_aa: CASSSSSGTFWETQYF

j_call: TRBJ2-3
clone_size: .
d_call: TRBD2
v_call: TRBV29-1
cdr3_nt: TGCAGCGTTCGAGCGGGGCCCACAGATACGCAGTATTTT
cdr3_aa: CSVRAGPTDTQYF